These 12 T cell receptor beta chains came from one sample sequenced in a study of T cell responses to AZD1222 COVID-19 vaccine. Profiling relied on immunoSEQ multiplex PCR, and the TCRdb table lists in-frame clones only, not all of them. The sample includes 150,000 to 200,000 clones, 85% to 95% seen only once; the top ten take 2.3%. The sample consisted of peripheral blood, taken on day 0 of AZD1222 vaccination. Receptors originate from an adult in good health.

The chain couples TRBV19 to TRBJ2-2; 7 nucleotides align to TRBD1. The CDR3 spans 13 residues. Trimming cost V 9 bases and J 4 bases; bases outside gene matches: 5. The germline V gene has CDR1 LNHDA and CDR2 SQIVND (reference sequence). CDR3 DNA sequence: TGTGCCAGCAGACAGGGTGTCACCGGGGAGCTGTTTTTT. Translation gives CASRQGVTGELFF.

The chain is built from TRBV27 and TRBJ2-7; D might be TRBD1 (5 bases). CDR1 and CDR2 (germline): MNHEY, SMNVEV (reference sequence). With 7 bases removed from V and 5 bases from J, the gap between germline ends came to 15 bases. CDR3 length equals 13 residues. The CDR3 DNA is TGTGCCAGCAAACCCGGCAGGGTCAACGAGCAGTACTTC. Protein sequence: CASKPGRVNEQYF.

This chain uses TRBV30 with TRBJ1-6; a weak D match, TRBD1 (6 bases). CDR3 length: 15 residues. Germline loops: CDR1 GTSNPN, CDR2 SVGIG (reference sequence). The V end was cut by 4 bases, the J end by 7 bases, with 17 bases between. The CDR3 region is CAWTRLGQTNSPLHF. The DNA for the CDR3 is TGTGCCTGGACCCGGCTAGGACAGACAAATTCACCCCTCCACTTT.

This clone was counted once. The genes are TRBV19 and TRBJ2-3; 8 nucleotides align to TRBD1. Trimming at V came to 3 bases and at J to 13 bases, leaving 6 bases not matched to a gene. Per the germline V gene, CDR1 is LNHDA and CDR2 is SQIVND (reference sequence). CDR3 length: 12 residues. CDR3 amino acids: CASSIPGTGEYF. In DNA, the CDR3 is TGTGCCAGTAGTATCCCCGGGACAGGCGAGTATTTT.

V gene TRBV29-1 combines with J gene TRBJ2-3; a possible D gene is TRBD1 (6 bases). Germline V gene data show CDR1 as SQVTM and CDR2 as ANQGSEA. V lost 4 bases and J lost 0, with 11 bases in between. This CDR3 contains 14 residues. The CDR3 region has the DNA TGCAGCGTTGCGAACCAGGGGAGCACAGATACGCAGTATTTT. Translated, it gives CSVANQGSTDTQYF.

This sequence joins TRBV6-5 and TRBJ2-5; D is possibly TRBD2 (5 bases). Trimming cost V 2 bases and J 5 bases, with 12 bases left between them. Germline V gene data show CDR1 as MNHEY and CDR2 as SVGAGI. There are 14 residues in the CDR3. The CDR3 nucleotides are TGTGCCAGCAGTTACGAGGGTGTGGCCGAGACCCAGTACTTC. Translation gives CASSYEGVAETQYF.

This rearrangement joins TRBV7-9 to TRBJ1-4; 8 positions match TRBD1. Trimming took 5 bases from V and 3 from J; bases not matched to a gene: 8. Germline V CDR1 and CDR2: SEHNR, FQNEAQ (reference sequence). The CDR3 length is 16 residues. CDR3 nucleotide sequence: TGTGCCAGCAGCGCGCCTGACAGGGGAGCTAATGAAAAACTGTTTTTT. As protein: CASSAPDRGANEKLFF.

The chain combines TRBV15 with TRBJ2-1, with 10 bases fitting TRBD2. With 1 base clipped from V and 8 bases from J, the junction kept 8 bases outside the gene matches. The CDR3 length is 16 residues. Germline values: CDR1 LNHNV, CDR2 YYDKDF (reference sequence). CDR3 amino acids: CATSRVGASGSDEQFF. The CDR3 coding sequence is TGTGCCACCAGCAGAGTAGGGGCTAGCGGGAGCGATGAGCAGTTCTTC.

The CDR3: CASNRDGFYGYTF. Written as DNA, the CDR3 is TGTGCCAGCAACCGGGACGGATTTTATGGCTACACCTTC. The chain is built from TRBV5-4 and TRBJ1-2, with D possibly TRBD1 on 5 matching bases. Germline V lookup: CDR1 SGHNT, CDR2 YYREEE (reference sequence). The V and J ends lost 6 bases and 5 bases respectively, with 14 bases between them. This CDR3 comprises 13 residues. The complete variable domain, with remaining parts taken from reference TRBV5-4 and TRBJ1-2, reads ETGVTQSPTHLIKTRGQQVTLRCSSQSGHNTVSWYQQALGQGPQFIFQYYREEENGRGNFPPRFSGLQFPNYSSELNVNALELDDSALYLCASNRDGFYGYTFGSGTRLTVV.

J is TRBJ1-1 and V is TRBV6-2 or TRBV6-3; D is unclear. Trimming left V 6 bases short and J 1 base short, with 9 bases between. Germline V gene sequence: CDR1 MNHEY, CDR2 SVGEGT. CDR3 size: 13 residues. The CDR3 reads CASSSTGNTEAFF. The CDR3 region has the DNA TGTGCCAGCAGCTCCACCGGGAACACTGAAGCTTTCTTT.

This clone was recorded once. The rearrangement links TRBV5-4 to TRBJ2-2; 9 nucleotides agree with TRBD2. V lost 4 bases to trimming and J lost 1 base; unmatched junction nucleotides: 5. Germline V gives CDR1 SGHNT, CDR2 YYREEE (reference sequence). This CDR3 is 16 amino acids long. The CDR3 is CASSTASGKNTGELFF. Written as DNA, the CDR3 is TGTGCCAGCAGCACAGCTAGCGGGAAGAACACCGGGGAGCTGTTTTTT.

V usage is TRBV30 and J usage is TRBJ2-5; D perhaps matches TRBD2 (6 bases). V was clipped by 1 base and J by 1 base, with 7 bases between them. This CDR3 comprises 13 residues. In germline, CDR1 is GTSNPN, CDR2 SVGIG (reference sequence). CDR3 nucleotides: TGTGCCTGGAGTGGGAGGGGCCAAGAGACCCAGTACTTC. This encodes CAWSGRGQETQYF.